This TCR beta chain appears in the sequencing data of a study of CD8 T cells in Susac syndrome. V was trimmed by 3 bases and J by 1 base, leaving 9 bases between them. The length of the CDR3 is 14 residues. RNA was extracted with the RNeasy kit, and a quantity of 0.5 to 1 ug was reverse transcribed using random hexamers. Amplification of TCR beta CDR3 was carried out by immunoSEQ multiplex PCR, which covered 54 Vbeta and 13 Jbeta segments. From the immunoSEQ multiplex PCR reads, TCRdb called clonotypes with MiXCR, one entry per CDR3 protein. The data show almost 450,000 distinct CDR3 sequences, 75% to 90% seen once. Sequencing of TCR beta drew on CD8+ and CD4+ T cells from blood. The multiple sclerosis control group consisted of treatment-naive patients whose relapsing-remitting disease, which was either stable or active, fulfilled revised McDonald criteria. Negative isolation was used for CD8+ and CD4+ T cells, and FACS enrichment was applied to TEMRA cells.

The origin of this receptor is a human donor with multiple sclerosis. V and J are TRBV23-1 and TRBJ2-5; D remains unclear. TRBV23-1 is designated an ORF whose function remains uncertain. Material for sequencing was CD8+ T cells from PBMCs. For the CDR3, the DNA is TGCGCCAGCAGTCACCAGTCCCCCCAAGAGACCCAGTACTTC. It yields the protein CASSHQSPQETQYF.